The source of this TCR beta chain is a study of blood T cell repertoires in COVID-19. Original analysis: Amplified reference gene primers provided the basis for estimating nucleated cell counts. Some clones are missing from TCRdb's copy, which holds only in-frame ones; the method was immunoSEQ multiplex PCR. That table gives V, J and clone size, and the DNA gave D and trimming. Of a few hundred thousand clones in the sample, approximately 86% are singletons; the top ten hold approximately 3.1%. The CDR3 covers 16 residues. Germline V lookup: CDR1 MDHEN, CDR2 SYDVKM. The V end lost 3 bases, the J end lost 3 bases, and 18 bases lay between the germline ends.

The TCR comes from a woman in her late teens or twenties with acute or convalescent COVID-19. V and J are TRBV28 and TRBJ2-7, with D perhaps matching TRBD1 (6 bases). Material: peripheral blood. The CDR3 DNA follows: TGTGCCAGCAGTTTGGGAACCGGGACACTTTTCTACGAGCAGTACTTC. Its translation: CASSLGTGTLFYEQYF.